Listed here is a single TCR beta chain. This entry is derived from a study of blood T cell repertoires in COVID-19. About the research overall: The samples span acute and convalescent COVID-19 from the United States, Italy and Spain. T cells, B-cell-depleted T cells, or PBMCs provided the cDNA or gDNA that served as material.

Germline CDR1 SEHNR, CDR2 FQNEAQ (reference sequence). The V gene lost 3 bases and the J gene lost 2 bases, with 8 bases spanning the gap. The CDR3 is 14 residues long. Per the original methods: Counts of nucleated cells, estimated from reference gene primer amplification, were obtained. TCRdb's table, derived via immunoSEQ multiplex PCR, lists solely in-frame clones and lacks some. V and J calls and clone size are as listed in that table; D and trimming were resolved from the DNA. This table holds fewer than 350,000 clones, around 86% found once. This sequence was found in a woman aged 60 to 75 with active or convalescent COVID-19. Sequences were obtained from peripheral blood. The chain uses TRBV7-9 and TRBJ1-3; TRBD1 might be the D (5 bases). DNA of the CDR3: TGTGCCAGCAGCTTTGGAGGGGCTGGAAACACCATATATTTT. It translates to CASSFGGAGNTIYF.